This TCR beta chain was profiled in a study of T cell changes during pregnancy in multiple sclerosis. The assay was immunoSEQ multiplex PCR, and TCRdb's table has in-frame clones only and misses some. Among 40,000 to 60,000 clones listed, around nine tenths were seen once. The germline V gene encodes CDR1 SGDLS and CDR2 YYNGEE. Unmatched junction bases numbered 5, after V lost 0 bases and J lost 4 bases. The CDR3 totals 16 residues. The sample consisted of CD4+ T cells from peripheral blood mononuclear cells, taken in the third trimester of pregnancy. This receptor was taken from a female donor with multiple sclerosis, enrolled in a pregnancy study. The chain is built from TRBV9 and TRBJ2-5; 11 bases fit TRBD2. CDR3 protein: CASSVDSGGAGETQYF. The DNA for the CDR3 is TGTGCCAGCAGCGTAGATAGCGGGGGGGCCGGAGAGACCCAGTACTTC. The full variable domain, rest sourced from reference TRBV9 and TRBJ2-5, is DSGVTQTPKHLITATGQRVTLRCSPRSGDLSVYWYQQSLDQGLQFLIQYYNGEERAKGNILERFSAQQFPDLHSELNLSSLELGDSALYFCASSVDSGGAGETQYFGPGTRLLVL.